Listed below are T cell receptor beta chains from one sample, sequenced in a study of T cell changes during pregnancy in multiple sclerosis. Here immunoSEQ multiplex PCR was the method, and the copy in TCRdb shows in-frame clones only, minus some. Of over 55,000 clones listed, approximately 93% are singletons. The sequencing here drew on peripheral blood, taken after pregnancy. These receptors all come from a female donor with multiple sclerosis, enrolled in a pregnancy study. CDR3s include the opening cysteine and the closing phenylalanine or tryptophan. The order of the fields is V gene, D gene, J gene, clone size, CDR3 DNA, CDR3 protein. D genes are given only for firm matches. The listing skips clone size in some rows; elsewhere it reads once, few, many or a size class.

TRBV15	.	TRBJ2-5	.	TGTGCCACCAGCATAAGCTACCAAGAGACCCAGTACTTC	CATSISYQETQYF
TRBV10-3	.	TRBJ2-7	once	TGTGCCATCAGTGACCCCCCCGGGTACGAGCAGTACTTC	CAISDPPGYEQYF
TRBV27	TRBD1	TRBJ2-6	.	TGTGCCAGCAAAACAGGGGGTCCTGGGGCCAACGTCCTGACTTTC	CASKTGGPGANVLTF
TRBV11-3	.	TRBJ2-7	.	TGTGCCAGCAGCTTAGTCGCCGGCTACGAGCAGTACTTC	CASSLVAGYEQYF
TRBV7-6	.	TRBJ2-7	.	TGTGCCAGCAGCCTAACCGACAGTGCCCCTGGTTACGAGCAGTACTTC	CASSLTDSAPGYEQYF
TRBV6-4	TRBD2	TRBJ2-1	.	TGTGCCAGCAGTGACTTTCGGGAGGGCCGGATTGAGCAGTTCTTC	CASSDFREGRIEQFF
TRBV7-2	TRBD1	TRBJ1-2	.	TGTGCCAGCAGCTTGGCAGGGGGAAACTATGGCTACACCTTC	CASSLAGGNYGYTF
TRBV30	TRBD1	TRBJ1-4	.	TGTGCCTGGAGCCTACAGGGGAACACTAATGAAAAACTGTTTTTT	CAWSLQGNTNEKLFF
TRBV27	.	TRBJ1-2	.	TGTGCCAGCAGTTTATCTGGGCAGCGGAGGGGCTACACCTTC	CASSLSGQRRGYTF
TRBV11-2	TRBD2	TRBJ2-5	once	TGTGCCAGCAGCTCTCGGACTAGCGGGCAGCACCGCCCGGGGACCCAGTACTTC	CASSSRTSGQHRPGTQYF
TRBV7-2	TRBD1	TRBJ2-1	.	TGTGCCAGCAGCTTAGGAGGGGGCACCGATGAGCAGTTCTTC	CASSLGGGTDEQFF
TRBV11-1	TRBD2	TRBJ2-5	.	TGTGCCAGCAGCTTAGCCGGGACTAGCGGGAGGCTAGAGACCCAGTACTTC	CASSLAGTSGRLETQYF
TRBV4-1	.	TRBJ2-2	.	TGCGCCAGCAGGCCGACCCCCAGCGTAAATACCGGGGAGCTGTTTTTT	CASRPTPSVNTGELFF
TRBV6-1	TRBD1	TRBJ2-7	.	TGTGCCAGCAGTGAATGGGACAGGGCCTCCTACGAGCAGTACTTC	CASSEWDRASYEQYF
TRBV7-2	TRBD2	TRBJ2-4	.	TGTGCCAGCAGCTTAACGTCTAGCGGGCTAAACATTCAGTACTTC	CASSLTSSGLNIQYF
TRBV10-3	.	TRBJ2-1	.	TGTGCCATCAGTGCCCCCGGGACACGCAATGAGCAGTTCTTC	CAISAPGTRNEQFF
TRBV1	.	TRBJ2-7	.	TGCACCAGCAGCCATGTTGTAATAGCGGACTACGAGCAGTACTTC	CTSSHVVIADYEQYF
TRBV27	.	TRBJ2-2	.	TGTGCCAGCAGTTTATGGGCCACTACCGGGGAGCTGTTTTTT	CASSLWATTGELFF
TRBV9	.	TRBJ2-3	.	TGTGCCAGCAGCGTAGGATCGGGTAGCACAGATACGCAGTATTTT	CASSVGSGSTDTQYF
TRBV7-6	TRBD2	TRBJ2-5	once	TGTGCCAGCAACTTTGACAAGATAGCGGGAGGGCCATTCGAGACCCAGTACTTC	CASNFDKIAGGPFETQYF
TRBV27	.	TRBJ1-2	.	TGTGCCAGCAGAGGGAACGGCGGACGCCAGGAGGAGTTTTTTCGTGGCTACACCTTC	CASRGNGGRQEEFFRGYTF
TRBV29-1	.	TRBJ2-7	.	TGCAGCGTTGAAGATAACTCCTACGAGCAGTACTTC	CSVEDNSYEQYF